This TCR beta chain was sequenced during a study of OX40 agonist ivuxolimab in advanced cancers. On the study more broadly: Administration of intravenous ivuxolimab to patients occurred every 2 weeks at 0.01 to 10 mg/kg. The diagnoses of dose-escalation patients were hepatocellular carcinoma, melanoma, renal cell or head and neck cancer. Study-wide findings and caveats: Among patients with partial responses at 0.1-3.0 mg/kg, clonal expansion was among the lowest. There was clonal expansion of CD4+ and CD8+ blood T cells by week 6 at 0.1 to 3.0 mg/kg.

Worth noting for this clone: What it binds is unknown.

Profiling relied on immunoSEQ multiplex PCR, and the TCRdb table lists in-frame clones only, not all of them. The table lists tens of thousands of clones, less than 90% of them singletons. Germline CDR1 and CDR2: GTSNPN and SVGIG (reference sequence). The CDR3 covers 13 residues. V gave up 1 base and J gave up 3 bases, with 9 bases separating them. The material was CD4+ or CD8+ T cells sorted from blood, obtained in a trial of the OX40 agonist ivuxolimab. The genes are TRBV30 and TRBJ1-1; D may be TRBD1 (6 bases). The TCR originated in an adult with an advanced solid tumor such as melanoma, head and neck, liver or kidney cancer. DNA of the CDR3: TGTGCCTGGAGTGGGACAGCCCACACTGAAGCTTTCTTT. This codes for CAWSGTAHTEAFF.